This TCR beta chain was identified during a study of T cells in Graves' hyperthyroidism and ophthalmopathy. Across the study: Peripheral blood draws took place at initial diagnosis, ahead of any treatment.

Each patient was aged 18 to 65 and had newly diagnosed hyperthyroidism of under 2 months' duration. Lactation, pregnancy, other autoimmune disease or uncontrolled infection led to exclusion of patients. Each diagnosis drew on symptoms, thyroxine, TRAb, thyroid ultrasound and orbital computed tomography findings. Template material for amplifying TCR beta CDR3 regions consisted of RNA transcripts. HTBI primers were used for first-round RT-PCR of the TCR CDR3. TCRdb recomputed calls from the multiplex PCR reads with MiXCR, one row per CDR3 protein. The sample records hundreds of thousands of distinct CDR3 sequences, approximately 15% being singletons. Germline V gene sequence: CDR1 GTSNPN, CDR2 SVGIG (reference sequence). The CDR3 has 15 amino acids. V was shortened by 2 bases and J by 9 bases, with 20 bases between the two germline ends.

The clonotype was recovered from a woman under 30 with Graves' hyperthyroidism. Sequencing was carried out using blood. V gene TRBV30 combines with J gene TRBJ2-1; weak D call: TRBD2 (6 bases). CDR3 sequence reads: CAWSRDFRTRLEQFF. In DNA form, the CDR3 reads TGTGCCTGGAGTAGGGACTTTCGGACCCGTCTTGAGCAGTTCTTC.